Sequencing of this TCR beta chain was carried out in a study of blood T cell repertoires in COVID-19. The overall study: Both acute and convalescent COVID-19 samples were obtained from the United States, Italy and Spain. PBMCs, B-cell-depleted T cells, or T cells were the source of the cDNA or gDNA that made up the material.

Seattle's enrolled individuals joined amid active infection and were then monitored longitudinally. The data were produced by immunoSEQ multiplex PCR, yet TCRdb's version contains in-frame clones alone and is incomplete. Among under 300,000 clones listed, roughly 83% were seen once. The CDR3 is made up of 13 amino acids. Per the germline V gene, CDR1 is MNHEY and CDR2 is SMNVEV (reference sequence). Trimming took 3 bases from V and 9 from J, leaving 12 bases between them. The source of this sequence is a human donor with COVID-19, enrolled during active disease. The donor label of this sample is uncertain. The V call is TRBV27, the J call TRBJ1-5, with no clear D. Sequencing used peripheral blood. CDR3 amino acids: CASSLRDNGPQHF. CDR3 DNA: TGTGCCAGCAGTTTGAGGGATAACGGGCCCCAGCATTTT.